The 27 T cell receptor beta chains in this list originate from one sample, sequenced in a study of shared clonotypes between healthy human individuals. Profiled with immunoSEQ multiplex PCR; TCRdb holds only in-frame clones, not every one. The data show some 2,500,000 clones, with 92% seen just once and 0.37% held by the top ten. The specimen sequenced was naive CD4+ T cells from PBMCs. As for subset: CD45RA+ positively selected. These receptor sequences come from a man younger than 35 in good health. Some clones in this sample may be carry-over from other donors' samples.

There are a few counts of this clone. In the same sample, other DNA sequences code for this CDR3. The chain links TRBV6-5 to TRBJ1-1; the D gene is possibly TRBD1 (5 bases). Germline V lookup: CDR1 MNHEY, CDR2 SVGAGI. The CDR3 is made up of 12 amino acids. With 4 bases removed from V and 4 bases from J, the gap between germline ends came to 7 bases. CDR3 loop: CASSSGGTEAFF. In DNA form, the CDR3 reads TGTGCCAGCAGTTCGGGGGGCACTGAAGCTTTCTTT.

The CDR3 loop reads CASSPAGNLIYNEQFF. Here the CDR3 DNA reads TGTGCCAGCTCACCAGCAGGGAACTTGATTTACAATGAGCAGTTCTTC. This chain joins TRBV18 and TRBJ2-1, with D possibly TRBD1 on 5 matching bases. The CDR3 contains 16 residues. Trimming left V 2 bases short and J 4 bases short, with 15 bases between. CDR1 is KGHSH and CDR2 is LQKENI in the germline V gene. Based on the CDR3 plus reference TRBV18 and TRBJ2-1, the full variable domain is NAGVMQNPRHLVRRRGQEARLRCSPMKGHSHVYWYRQLPEEGLKFMVYLQKENIIDESGMPKERFSAEFPKEGPSILRIQQVVRGDSAAYFCASSPAGNLIYNEQFFGPGTRLTVL.

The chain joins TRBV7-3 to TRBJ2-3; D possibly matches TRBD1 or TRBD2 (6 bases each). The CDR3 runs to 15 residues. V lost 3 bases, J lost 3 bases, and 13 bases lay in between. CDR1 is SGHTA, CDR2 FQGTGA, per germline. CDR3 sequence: CASSFRGGGTDTQYF. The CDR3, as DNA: TGTGCCAGCAGCTTTCGCGGAGGGGGGACAGATACGCAGTATTTT.

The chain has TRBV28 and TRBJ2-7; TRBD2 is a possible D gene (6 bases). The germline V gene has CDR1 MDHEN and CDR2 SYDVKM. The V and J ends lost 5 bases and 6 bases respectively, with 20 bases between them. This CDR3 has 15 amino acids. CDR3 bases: TGTGCCAGCAGTCCGGCCGGAGGGCCCTCTCTCGAGCAGTACTTC. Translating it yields CASSPAGGPSLEQYF. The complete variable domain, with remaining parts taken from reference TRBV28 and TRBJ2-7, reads DVKVTQSSRYLVKRTGEKVFLECVQDMDHENMFWYRQDPGLGLRLIYFSYDVKMKEKGDIPEGYSVSREKKERFSLILESASTNQTSMYLCASSPAGGPSLEQYFGPGTRLTVT.

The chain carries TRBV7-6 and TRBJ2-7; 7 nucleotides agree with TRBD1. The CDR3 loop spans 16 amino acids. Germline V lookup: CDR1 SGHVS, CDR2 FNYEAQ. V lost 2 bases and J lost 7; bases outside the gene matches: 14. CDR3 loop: CASSLLMDRWGVEQYF. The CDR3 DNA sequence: TGTGCCAGCAGCTTACTTATGGACAGGTGGGGTGTGGAGCAGTACTTC.

CDR3 bases: TGTGCCACCAGCAGACCGGGGGAGCTTGCGAACACTGAAGCTTTCTTT. This codes for CATSRPGELANTEAFF. This sequence joins TRBV15 and TRBJ1-1, with D possibly matching TRBD1 (5 bases). CDR3 size: 16 residues. V lost 2 bases and J 1 base, leaving 14 bases between the germline ends. The germline gives CDR1 LNHNV, CDR2 YYDKDF (reference sequence).

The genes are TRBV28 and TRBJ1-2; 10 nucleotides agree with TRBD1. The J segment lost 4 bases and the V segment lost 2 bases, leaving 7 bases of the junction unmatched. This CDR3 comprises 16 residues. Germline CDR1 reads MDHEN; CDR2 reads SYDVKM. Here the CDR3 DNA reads TGTGCCAGCAGTTTAGGGGGACAGGGGATAAGCTATGGCTACACCTTC. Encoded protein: CASSLGGQGISYGYTF.

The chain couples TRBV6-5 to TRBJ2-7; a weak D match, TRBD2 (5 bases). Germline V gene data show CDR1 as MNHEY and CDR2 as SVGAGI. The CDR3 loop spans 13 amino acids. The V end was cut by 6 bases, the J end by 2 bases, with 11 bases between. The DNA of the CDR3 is TGTGCCAGCAGGAGCGGTCCTACCTACGAGCAGTACTTC. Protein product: CASRSGPTYEQYF.

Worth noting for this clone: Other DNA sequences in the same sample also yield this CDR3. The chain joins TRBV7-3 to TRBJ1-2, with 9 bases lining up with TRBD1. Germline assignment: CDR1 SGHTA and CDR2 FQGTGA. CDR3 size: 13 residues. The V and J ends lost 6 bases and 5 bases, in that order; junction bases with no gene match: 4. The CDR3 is CASSPGTGYGYTF. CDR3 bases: TGTGCCAGCAGTCCCGGGACAGGGTATGGCTACACCTTC.

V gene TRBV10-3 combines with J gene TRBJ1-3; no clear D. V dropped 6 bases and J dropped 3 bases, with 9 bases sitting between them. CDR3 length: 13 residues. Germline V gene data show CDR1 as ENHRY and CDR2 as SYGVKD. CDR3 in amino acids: CAISVTGGNTIYF. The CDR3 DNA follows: TGTGCCATCAGCGTGACTGGTGGAAACACCATATATTTT.

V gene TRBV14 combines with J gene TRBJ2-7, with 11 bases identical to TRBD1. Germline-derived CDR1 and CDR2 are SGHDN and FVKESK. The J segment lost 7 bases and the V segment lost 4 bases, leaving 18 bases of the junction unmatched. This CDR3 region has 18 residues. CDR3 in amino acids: CASSRAGWRGQGDWEQYF. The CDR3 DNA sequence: TGTGCCAGCAGCCGAGCAGGGTGGAGGGGACAGGGGGATTGGGAGCAGTACTTC.

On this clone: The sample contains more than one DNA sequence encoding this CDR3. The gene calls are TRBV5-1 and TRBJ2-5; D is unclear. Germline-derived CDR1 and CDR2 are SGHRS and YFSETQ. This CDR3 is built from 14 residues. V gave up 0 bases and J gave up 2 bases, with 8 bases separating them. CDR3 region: CASSLVGFQETQYF. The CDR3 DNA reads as TGCGCCAGCAGCTTGGTAGGGTTTCAAGAGACCCAGTACTTC.

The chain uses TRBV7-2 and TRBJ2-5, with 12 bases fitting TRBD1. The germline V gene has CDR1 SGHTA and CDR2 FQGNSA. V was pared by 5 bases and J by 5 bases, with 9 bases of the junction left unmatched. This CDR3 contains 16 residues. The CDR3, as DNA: TGTGCCAGCAGCCTCCCGGGACAGGGGGCGATGGAGACCCAGTACTTC. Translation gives CASSLPGQGAMETQYF.

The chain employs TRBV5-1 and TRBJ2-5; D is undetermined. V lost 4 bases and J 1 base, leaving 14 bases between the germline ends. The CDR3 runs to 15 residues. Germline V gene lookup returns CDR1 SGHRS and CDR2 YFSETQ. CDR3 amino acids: CASSPQPIPQETQYF. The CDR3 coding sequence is TGCGCCAGCAGCCCACAGCCCATCCCCCAAGAGACCCAGTACTTC.

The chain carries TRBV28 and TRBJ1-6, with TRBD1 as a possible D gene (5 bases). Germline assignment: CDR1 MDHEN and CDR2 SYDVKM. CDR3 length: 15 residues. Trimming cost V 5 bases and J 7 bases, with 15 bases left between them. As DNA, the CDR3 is TGTGCCAGCAGTCCCTTGGACACGGAGAATTCACCCCTCCACTTT. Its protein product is CASSPLDTENSPLHF.

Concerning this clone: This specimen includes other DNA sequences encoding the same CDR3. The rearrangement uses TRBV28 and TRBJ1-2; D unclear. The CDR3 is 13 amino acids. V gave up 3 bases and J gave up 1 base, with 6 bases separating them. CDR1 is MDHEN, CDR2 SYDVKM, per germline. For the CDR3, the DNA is TGTGCCAGCAGTTTGTTGGTTAACTATGGCTACACCTTC. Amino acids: CASSLLVNYGYTF.

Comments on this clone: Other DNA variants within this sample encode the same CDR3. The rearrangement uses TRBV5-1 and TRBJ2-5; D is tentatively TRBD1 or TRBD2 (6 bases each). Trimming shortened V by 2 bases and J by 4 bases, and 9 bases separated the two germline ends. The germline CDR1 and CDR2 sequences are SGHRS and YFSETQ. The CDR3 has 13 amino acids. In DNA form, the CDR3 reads TGCGCCAGCAGCTTAGAGGGGGGAGAGACCCAGTACTTC. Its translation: CASSLEGGETQYF.

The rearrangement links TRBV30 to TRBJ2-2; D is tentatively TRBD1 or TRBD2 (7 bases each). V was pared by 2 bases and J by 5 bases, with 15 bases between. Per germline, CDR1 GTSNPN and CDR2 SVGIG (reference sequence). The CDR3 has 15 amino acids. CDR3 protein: CAWSSHQGGTGELFF. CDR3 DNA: TGTGCCTGGAGTAGCCATCAGGGGGGGACCGGGGAGCTGTTTTTT. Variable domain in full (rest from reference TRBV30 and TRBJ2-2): SQTIHQWPATLVQPVGSPLSLECTVEGTSNPNLYWYRQAAGRGLQLLFYSVGIGQISSEVPQNLSASRPQDRQFILSSKKLLLSDSGFYLCAWSSHQGGTGELFFGEGSRLTVL.

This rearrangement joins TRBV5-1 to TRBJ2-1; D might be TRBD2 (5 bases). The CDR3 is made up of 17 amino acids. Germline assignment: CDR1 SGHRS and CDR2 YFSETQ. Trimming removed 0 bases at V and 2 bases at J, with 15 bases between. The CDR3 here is CASSLAPWAGPYNEQFF. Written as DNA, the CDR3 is TGCGCCAGCAGCTTGGCCCCCTGGGCGGGCCCCTACAATGAGCAGTTCTTC. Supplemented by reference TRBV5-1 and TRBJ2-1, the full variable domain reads KAGVTQTPRYLIKTRGQQVTLSCSPISGHRSVSWYQQTPGQGLQFLFEYFSETQRNKGNFPGRFSGRQFSNSRSEMNVSTLELGDSALYLCASSLAPWAGPYNEQFFGPGTRLTVL.

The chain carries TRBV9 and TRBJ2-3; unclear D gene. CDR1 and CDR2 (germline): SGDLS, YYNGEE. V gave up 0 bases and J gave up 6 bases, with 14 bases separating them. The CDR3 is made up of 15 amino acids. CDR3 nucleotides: TGTGCCAGCAGCGTAGGATTCGGGCAGCTCGATACGCAGTATTTT. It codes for CASSVGFGQLDTQYF.

The CDR3 reads CASSYTIRKGEKLFF. The DNA for the CDR3 is TGTGCCAGCAGTTATACCATCCGAAAGGGGGAAAAACTGTTTTTT. The chain carries TRBV28 and TRBJ1-4; a weak D match, TRBD1 (5 bases). Germline loops: CDR1 MDHEN, CDR2 SYDVKM. Trimming removed 4 bases from V and 8 bases from J, with 17 bases in between. The CDR3 runs 15 residues.

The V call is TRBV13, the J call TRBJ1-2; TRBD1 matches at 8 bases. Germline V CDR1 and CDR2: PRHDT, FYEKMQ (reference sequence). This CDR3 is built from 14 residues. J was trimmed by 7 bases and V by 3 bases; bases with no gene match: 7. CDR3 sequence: CASSFQGARRGYTF. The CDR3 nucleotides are TGTGCCAGCAGCTTCCAGGGGGCTCGGCGTGGCTACACCTTC.

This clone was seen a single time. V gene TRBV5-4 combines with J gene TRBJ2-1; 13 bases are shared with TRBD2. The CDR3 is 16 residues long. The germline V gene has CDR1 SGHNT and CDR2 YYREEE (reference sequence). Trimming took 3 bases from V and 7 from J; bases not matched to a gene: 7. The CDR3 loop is CASSWTSGSQGNEQFF. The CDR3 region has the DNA TGTGCCAGCAGCTGGACTAGCGGGAGCCAGGGGAATGAGCAGTTCTTC.

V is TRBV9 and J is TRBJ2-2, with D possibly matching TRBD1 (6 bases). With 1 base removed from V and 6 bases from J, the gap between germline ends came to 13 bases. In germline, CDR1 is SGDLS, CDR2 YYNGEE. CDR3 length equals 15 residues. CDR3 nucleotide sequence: TGTGCCAGCAGCGTATTTGGGGGCACTGCCGGGGAGCTGTTTTTT. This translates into CASSVFGGTAGELFF.

For the CDR3, the DNA is TGCGCCAGCAGCTTAGAAGACAATAGTCAGTTCTTC. It encodes CASSLEDNSQFF. This rearrangement joins TRBV5-1 to TRBJ2-1, with D unresolved. The V gene lost 2 bases and the J gene lost 13 bases, with 13 bases spanning the gap. CDR3 size: 12 residues. In germline, CDR1 is SGHRS, CDR2 YFSETQ.

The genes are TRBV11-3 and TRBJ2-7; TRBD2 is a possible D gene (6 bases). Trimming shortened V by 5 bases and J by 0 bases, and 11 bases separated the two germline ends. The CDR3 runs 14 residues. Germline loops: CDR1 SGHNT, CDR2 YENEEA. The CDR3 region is CASSIRGASYEQYF. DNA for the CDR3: TGTGCCAGCAGCATTCGCGGGGCCTCCTACGAGCAGTACTTC.

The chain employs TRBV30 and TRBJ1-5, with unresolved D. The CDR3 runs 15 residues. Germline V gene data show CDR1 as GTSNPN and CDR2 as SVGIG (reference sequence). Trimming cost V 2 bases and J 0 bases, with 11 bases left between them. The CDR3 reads CAWSTWTVSNQPQHF. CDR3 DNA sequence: TGTGCCTGGAGTACCTGGACGGTTAGCAATCAGCCCCAGCATTTT. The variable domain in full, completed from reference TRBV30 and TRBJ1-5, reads SQTIHQWPATLVQPVGSPLSLECTVEGTSNPNLYWYRQAAGRGLQLLFYSVGIGQISSEVPQNLSASRPQDRQFILSSKKLLLSDSGFYLCAWSTWTVSNQPQHFGDGTRLSIL.